This note documents a single T cell receptor (beta chain) sequence. It has no known antigen specificity. At one boundary the junction diverges from the germline segment, which might be a read error. This sample is drawn from a study of regulatory T cells in long-lasting Graves disease (dated by TCRdb to the early 2020s). Turning to the overall study: In the newly diagnosed Graves' disease group, patients had been taking antithyroid drugs for less than 3 months. This study used TCR sequencing and RNA sequencing of peripheral blood to compare persistent Graves' disease patients against newly diagnosed Graves' disease patients. The study took place in China and was registered as a clinical trial. A total of 35 or so samples were covered by TCR sequencing, comprising some 13 persistent and around 20 newly diagnosed Graves' disease patients. What the study reported, not specific to this receptor: Only the TCR beta chain was sequenced and analyzed. The authors noted that the small sample size was a limitation that may lower accuracy. Because the primary lesion, thyroid tissue, could not be accessed, the study looked at peripheral blood alone. Patients with persistent disease shared more public clonotypes (fewer than 3,000) than newly diagnosed patients did (approximately 1,000). Compared with newly diagnosed patients, persistent Graves' disease patients had lower TCR Shannon entropy and fewer highly expanded clones, which suggests clonal expansion.

According to the study, the label for this sample's time point signals: newly diagnosed GD, antithyroid drugs for less than 3 months. For both TCR sequencing and RNA sequencing, RNA was extracted from PBMCs using TRIzol. Graves' disease was diagnosed according to American Thyroid Association guidelines. Recruitment of patients was carried out at an endocrinology department in Xi'an, China. Each patient gave about 10 milliliters of peripheral blood, collected in an EDTA anticoagulant tube. Ficoll Paque Plus density gradient separation was used to isolate PBMCs, and no further T cell sorting was performed. An Agilent 2100 Bioanalyzer and agarose gel were used to check RNA quality, and a NanoDrop 2000 was used to measure RNA concentration. Libraries were made using multiplex PCR. For sequencing, an Illumina HiSeq 4000 was employed. CDR3 regions were amplified by Arm-PCR with iRepertoire HTBI primers to construct TCR beta libraries. PCR products were gel purified before sequencing. Concerning the study's data processing: Across samples, 62 TRBV and 13 to 15 TRBJ segments were identified and used for gene usage analysis of CDR3 amino acid clonotypes. Filtered high-quality paired reads were merged into contigs using COPE and FqMerger. BLAST was used to align contigs to the IMGT TRBV, TRBD and TRBJ reference genes, and CDR3 was defined following IMGT. Any clonotype with a frequency above 0.1% was classified as a highly expanded clone. Repertoire diversity was measured by Shannon entropy, and V-J evenness by the Gini coefficient. A clonotype was considered public if more than one individual shared it. TCRdb reprocessed the public reads (quality trimming at Q25 with fastp, clone calling with MiXCR) and kept in-frame beta chains. Every entry covers one CDR3 protein and lists the most common genes and DNA from its rows. These V and J calls rely on TCRdb rather than the paper's analysis. The sample contains hundreds of thousands of distinct CDR3 sequences, 16% of them found a single time. Around 13% of the sample goes to the ten largest clones.

These data were also reused for a study on T cells in Graves' hyperthyroidism and ophthalmopathy. From the second report: Graves' hyperthyroidism was defined as stable when no progression to ophthalmopathy occurred over 18 months of follow-up. The hyperthyroidism patients were between 18 and 65 years old and newly diagnosed, with a disease duration of less than 2 months. Exclusion was applied to patients with uncontrolled infections, other autoimmune diseases, pregnancy or lactation. Clinical symptoms, serum thyroxine and TRAb, thyroid ultrasound, and orbital computed tomography formed the basis for the diagnoses. The TCR CDR3 was subjected to a first round of RT-PCR using the HTBI primer set and the Qiagen OneStep RT-PCR kit. Most expanded thyroid clonotypes (frequency above 0.001) were also found in blood, which suggests that blood repertoires may mirror thyroid immune responses. A 13 V-J signature model separated ophthalmopathy from stable hyperthyroidism, with roughly 88% sensitivity and 81.08% specificity in cross-validation and 80%/75% in testing. During validation, the model predicted progression to ophthalmopathy a median of approximately 6 months ahead of onset, with around 71% sensitivity and 72% to 80% specificity. TCR V-J signatures able to tell the groups apart were searched for in a discovery cohort of 100 patients, of whom more than 40 had Graves' ophthalmopathy and around 56 had stable Graves' hyperthyroidism. Prospective prediction of ophthalmopathy was tested in an independent validation cohort consisting of 18 to 20 hyperthyroidism patients and approximately 16 patients who later progressed to ophthalmopathy. The 75 to 100 discovery patients were randomly split 7:3 into training and test sets. Thyroid tissue and blood T-cell repertoires from roughly six Graves' hyperthyroidism patients were also compared in the study. After blood sampling, hyperthyroidism patients were treated with methimazole at a starting dose of 30 mg daily, and ophthalmopathy patients were treated with high-dose intravenous methylprednisolone. Libraries were constructed in a second round of multiplex PCR, after which size selection and purification were performed. Sequencing of the libraries was done on an Illumina HiSeq2000 using paired-end 100 bp reads. SOAPnuke was used to process the raw data, throwing out any read that contained adapters or uncalled bases, had a mean Phred below 15, or lacked an exact constant-primer or identifier match. COPE v1.2.5 was used to merge the high-quality paired reads, and each unique nucleotide sequence was defined as a clonotype. MiTCR v1.1 was used to align clonotypes to the IMGT TRBV, TRBD and TRBJ reference segments. The analysis was restricted to V-J combinations with a frequency above 0.0001, which together covered 99.2% of the repertoires. The TCS score was defined as the ratio of F50 (clonal expansion) to E x V (chaos), calculated using BLOSUM62-based TCRdist between CDR3 peptides within each V-J. Welch's t-statistics and random forest reduced roughly 540 V-J features to 10 to 15, which were used in a naive Bayes classifier (R e1071). No statistical method was used to fix the sample size in advance, and group allocation was not hidden from the investigators. According to the paper, TCR Vbeta CDR3 sequencing was carried out on approximately 140 peripheral blood samples, which came from around 43 ophthalmopathy, under 80 hyperthyroidism and approximately 17 progressor patients.

Sequenced here: peripheral blood mononuclear cells (PBMCs), sampled at new diagnosis, from a patient treated with antithyroid drugs. The sequence was collected from a man aged 18 to 35 with Graves disease. Donor details come from another sample of the same person, matched by shared clones.

The CDR3: CSAGKAWTANTGAFF. The bases read TGCAGTGCCGGGAAGGCTTGGACAGCGAACACTGGAGCTTTCTTT. The chain was built from TRBV20-1 and TRBJ1-1; TRBD1 is possibly the D segment (6 matching bases). The CDR3 covers 15 residues, taking in both the cysteine and the phenylalanine. Just the 45-base CDR3 DNA is kept, in frame starting at base 1. CDR1 and CDR2, per the germline V gene (reference sequence), are DFQATT and SNEGSKA.